These 22 T cell receptor beta chains were sequenced from one sample in a study of sequential checkpoint blockade in melanoma. Treatment denoted: randomized to nivolumab then ipilimumab (arm A) or the reverse (arm B). TCRdb's table, derived via immunoSEQ multiplex PCR, lists solely in-frame clones and lacks some. The sample lists about 20,000 clones, around 82% seen once, with about half in the top ten. Sequencing used CD8+ T cells sorted from blood (inferred from file names), obtained from a patient given nivolumab and ipilimumab in sequence. The receptors here all came from a human donor with melanoma.

The chain carries TRBV2 and TRBJ1-4; 9 bases agree with TRBD1. This CDR3 has 17 residues. Trimming at V came to 6 bases and at J to 8 bases, leaving 16 bases not matched to a gene. Per germline, CDR1 SNHLY and CDR2 FYNNEI. The DNA for the CDR3 is TGTGCCAGCAGGGCGGGACAGGGCTTTGTGAGTTACGAAAAACTGTTTTTT. Translating it yields CASRAGQGFVSYEKLFF.

The V and J genes are TRBV5-5 and TRBJ1-5; D gene unclear. Germline V gene lookup returns CDR1 SGHKS and CDR2 YYEKEE (reference sequence). The CDR3 is 15 residues long. V was clipped by 1 base and J by 3 bases, with 11 bases between them. The CDR3 nucleotides read TGTGCCAGCAGCTTGAATTTTGACATCAATCAGCCCCAGCATTTT. Amino acids: CASSLNFDINQPQHF.

This rearrangement joins TRBV7-9 to TRBJ2-3, with 7 bases matching TRBD2. Germline-derived CDR1 and CDR2 are SEHNR and FQNEAQ (reference sequence). J lost 1 base, V lost 5 bases, and 12 bases had no gene match. The CDR3 contains 17 residues. CDR3 amino acids: CASSPDGWGGGTDTQYF. DNA of the CDR3: TGTGCCAGCAGCCCTGACGGATGGGGGGGTGGCACAGATACGCAGTATTTT.

The V gene is TRBV16, the J gene TRBJ1-2, with TRBD1 identical over 10 bases. The CDR3 loop spans 14 amino acids. Germline CDR1 is KGHSY and CDR2 is FQNENV. V shed 2 bases, J shed 6 bases, and the junction held 3 bases outside the gene matches. The CDR3 nucleotides read TGTGCCAGCAGCCAAGGGACAGGGGCGAATGGCTACACCTTC. Residues: CASSQGTGANGYTF. The variable domain in full, with the rest retrieved from reference TRBV16 and TRBJ1-2, is GEEVAQTPKHLVRGEGQKAKLYCAPIKGHSYVFWYQQVLKNEFKFLISFQNENVFDETGMPKERFSAKCLPNSPCSLEIQATKLEDSAVYFCASSQGTGANGYTFGSGTRLTVV.

The chain has TRBV28 and TRBJ1-2, with a possible D match to TRBD1 (6 bases). The length of the CDR3 is 15 residues. V was shortened by 2 bases and J by 6 bases, with 16 bases between the two germline ends. Germline CDR1 and CDR2: MDHEN and SYDVKM. This chain's CDR3 is CASSLQGSRRNGYTF. The DNA for the CDR3 is TGTGCCAGCAGTTTACAGGGGTCCAGGAGGAATGGCTACACCTTC.

This clone came up a few times. The gene calls are TRBV11-2 and TRBJ2-7; tentative D call: TRBD1 (5 bases). V was shortened by 5 bases and J by 8 bases, with 13 bases between the two germline ends. Germline V gene lookup returns CDR1 SGHAT and CDR2 FQNNGV. This CDR3 comprises 12 residues. CDR3 DNA: TGTGCCAGCAGCCCTGATGCGGACAAGCAGTACTTC. Translated: CASSPDADKQYF.

The rearrangement uses TRBV5-8 and TRBJ2-3; TRBD1 matches at 8 bases. This CDR3 comprises 16 residues. CDR1 is SGHTS and CDR2 is YDEGEE in the germline V gene. V lost 0 bases to trimming and J lost 6 bases; unmatched junction nucleotides: 9. CDR3 in DNA: TGTGCCAGCAGCTTGGAGTCGGGCAGGGGGCTCGATACGCAGTATTTT. This codes for CASSLESGRGLDTQYF.

This clone has more than one count but fewer than ten. The chain combines TRBV30 with TRBJ2-5; possibly TRBD1 for D (6 bases). The germline V gene encodes CDR1 GTSNPN and CDR2 SVGIG (reference sequence). The V end was cut by 5 bases, the J end by 5 bases, with 9 bases between. The CDR3 is made up of 11 amino acids. This chain's CDR3 is CAWGQLETQYF. The CDR3 DNA follows: TGTGCCTGGGGACAGTTGGAGACCCAGTACTTC.

This chain joins TRBV5-1 and TRBJ1-4, with D uncertain. The V and J ends lost 0 bases and 0 bases respectively, with 6 bases between them. The CDR3 is 15 amino acids. Germline CDR1 and CDR2: SGHRS and YFSETQ. For the CDR3, the DNA is TGCGCCAGCAGCTTGGAATCTGCAACTAATGAAAAACTGTTTTTT. This sequence encodes CASSLESATNEKLFF.

The V call is TRBV7-2, the J call TRBJ1-3; 11 bases agree with TRBD1. The CDR3 contains 19 residues. Trimming at V came to 2 bases and at J to 0 bases, leaving 9 bases not matched to a gene. From germline, CDR1 is SGHTA and CDR2 FQGNSA. CDR3 sequence: CASSLFPPGTGGSGNTIYF. The CDR3 DNA reads TGTGCCAGCAGCTTATTCCCTCCCGGGACAGGGGGCTCTGGAAACACCATATATTTT.

This chain uses TRBV29-1 with TRBJ1-1; unclear D gene. The CDR3 runs to 12 residues. The ends were cut back, 1 base at V and 6 bases at J, with 9 bases in the middle. CDR1 is SQVTM and CDR2 is ANQGSEA in the germline V gene. The DNA of the CDR3 is TGCAGCGTTGAAGGGGCAAACGCTGAAGCTTTCTTT. Its protein is CSVEGANAEAFF.

V and J are TRBV7-9 and TRBJ2-5; TRBD1 matches 9 bases. This CDR3 contains 15 residues. V dropped 2 bases and J dropped 5; count of bases not matched to a gene: 6. Germline V CDR1 and CDR2: SEHNR, FQNEAQ (reference sequence). The DNA for the CDR3 is TGTGCCAGCAGCTTACTGACAGGGGGGGTGGAGACCCAGTACTTC. This codes for CASSLLTGGVETQYF.

This sequence joins TRBV27 and TRBJ2-7; weak D call: TRBD1 (6 bases). Per the germline V gene, CDR1 is MNHEY and CDR2 is SMNVEV (reference sequence). Trimming pared 5 bases from V and 5 bases from J, leaving 13 bases between. The CDR3 runs 13 residues. CDR3 DNA: TGTGCCAGCAGTATTTCAGGGGCTAACGAGCAGTACTTC. Translation: CASSISGANEQYF.

This clone was seen only once. This chain uses TRBV19 with TRBJ1-1; TRBD1 aligns across 8 bases. The V and J ends lost 3 bases and 1 base, in that order; junction bases with no gene match: 4. This CDR3 has 15 amino acids. The germline CDR1 and CDR2 sequences are LNHDA and SQIVND (reference sequence). CDR3 nucleotides: TGTGCCAGTAGTATTAACAGGGGGGAGAACACTGAAGCTTTCTTT. Protein sequence: CASSINRGENTEAFF.

The chain is built from TRBV27 and TRBJ2-6; 8 bases fit TRBD1. V was clipped by 5 bases and J by 4 bases; unmatched bases: 7. The CDR3 runs 16 residues. Looked up from germline, CDR1 is MNHEY and CDR2 is SMNVEV (reference sequence). CDR3 DNA sequence: TGTGCCAGCAGTCCCGGGACAGGATTCGGGGCCAACGTCCTGACTTTC. Protein: CASSPGTGFGANVLTF.

The CDR3 is CASSQDFQEMANSPLHF. The DNA for the CDR3 is TGTGCCAGCAGCCAAGATTTTCAGGAAATGGCTAATTCACCCCTCCACTTT. The rearrangement uses TRBV5-5 and TRBJ1-6; no firm D call. The CDR3 is made up of 17 amino acids. Germline-derived CDR1 and CDR2 are SGHKS and YYEKEE (reference sequence). V was trimmed by 4 bases and J by 6 bases, leaving 20 bases between them.

CDR3 sequence (DNA): TGTGCCAGCAGCCCCTCGGGTACCGGGGAGCTGTTTTTT. Protein product: CASSPSGTGELFF. The V call is TRBV4-2, the J call TRBJ2-2; D unresolved. CDR3 length: 13 amino acids. Trimming shortened V by 4 bases and J by 5 bases, and 8 bases separated the two germline ends. The V gene's germline CDR1 is LGHNA and CDR2 YNFKEQ.

In the case of this clone: At one boundary the junction diverges from the germline segment, which might be a read error. The chain has TRBV6-5 and TRBJ1-2; D is possibly TRBD1 (6 bases). CDR1 is MNHEY and CDR2 is SVGAGI in the germline V gene. CDR3 length equals 15 residues. CDR3 DNA: TGTCCCAGCATTCTATCTACAGGGACCGCCTATGGCTACACCTTC. This sequence encodes CPSILSTGTAYGYTF.

V gene TRBV19 combines with J gene TRBJ2-1, with 10 nucleotides matching TRBD2. The CDR3 extends over 17 amino acids. Germline CDR1 is LNHDA and CDR2 is SQIVND (reference sequence). V shed 7 bases and J 2 bases; nucleotides not matched to a gene: 11. CDR3 sequence (DNA): TGTGCCAGTACCGACCGTAGCGGGGGGCCAGCCTACAATGAGCAGTTCTTC. This gives the protein CASTDRSGGPAYNEQFF.

The V and J genes are TRBV7-2 and TRBJ2-2; 7 bases map to TRBD1. The CDR3 consists of 18 residues. Unmatched junction bases numbered 14, after V lost 4 bases and J lost 3 bases. From germline, CDR1 is SGHTA and CDR2 FQGNSA. The chain's CDR3 is CASSSIPTGVSDTGELFF. Written as DNA, the CDR3 is TGTGCCAGCAGCTCGATCCCTACAGGGGTCAGCGACACCGGGGAGCTGTTTTTT. Full variable domain (missing parts from reference TRBV7-2 and TRBJ2-2): GAGVSQSPSNKVTEKGKDVELRCDPISGHTALYWYRQSLGQGLEFLIYFQGNSAPDKSGLPSDRFSAERTGGSVSTLTIQRTQQEDSAVYLCASSSIPTGVSDTGELFFGEGSRLTVL.

The chain couples TRBV4-3 to TRBJ2-5; 9 nucleotides match TRBD2. Germline trimming cut 0 bases from V and 1 base from J; bases unmatched to any gene: 9. The CDR3 is made up of 18 amino acids. Germline V gene lookup returns CDR1 LGHNA and CDR2 YSLEER. Written as DNA, the CDR3 is TGCGCCAGCAGCCAAGACATTCGCGGGGGGGCCCGCCAAGAGACCCAGTACTTC. Translated, it gives CASSQDIRGGARQETQYF.

The CDR3 coding sequence is TGCGCCAGCAGTTATTTAGGCGGCGGGGTGAACACTGAAGCTTTCTTT. It codes for CASSYLGGGVNTEAFF. The rearrangement joins TRBV5-1 to TRBJ1-1; D not certain. V lost 5 bases to trimming and J lost 0 bases, with 17 bases between them. The CDR3 totals 16 residues. In germline, CDR1 is SGHRS, CDR2 YFSETQ.